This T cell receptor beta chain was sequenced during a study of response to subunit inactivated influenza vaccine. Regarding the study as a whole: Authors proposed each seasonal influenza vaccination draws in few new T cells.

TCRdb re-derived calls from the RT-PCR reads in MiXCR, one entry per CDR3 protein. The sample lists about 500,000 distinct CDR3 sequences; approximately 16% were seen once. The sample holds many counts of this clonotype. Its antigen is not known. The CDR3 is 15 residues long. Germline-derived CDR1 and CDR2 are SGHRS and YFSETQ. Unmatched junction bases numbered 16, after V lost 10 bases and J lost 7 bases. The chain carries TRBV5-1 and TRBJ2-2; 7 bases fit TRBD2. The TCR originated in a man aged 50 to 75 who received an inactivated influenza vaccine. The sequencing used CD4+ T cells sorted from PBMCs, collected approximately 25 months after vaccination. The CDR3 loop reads CAPKMGLSHRGELFF. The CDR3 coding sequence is TGCGCCCCAAAAATGGGACTATCGCACCGCGGGGAGCTGTTTTTT.